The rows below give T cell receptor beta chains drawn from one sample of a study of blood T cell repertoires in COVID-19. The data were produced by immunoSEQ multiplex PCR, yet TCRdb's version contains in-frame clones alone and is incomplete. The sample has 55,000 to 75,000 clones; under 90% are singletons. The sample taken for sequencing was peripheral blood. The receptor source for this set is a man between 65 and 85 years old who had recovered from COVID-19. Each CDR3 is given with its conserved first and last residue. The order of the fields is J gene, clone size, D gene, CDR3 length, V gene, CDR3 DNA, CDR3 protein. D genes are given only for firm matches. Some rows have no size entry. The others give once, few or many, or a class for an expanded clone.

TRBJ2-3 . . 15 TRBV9 TGTGCCAGCAGCAGGGCTTTCGGGGAAACAGATACGCAGTATTTT CASSRAFGETDTQYF
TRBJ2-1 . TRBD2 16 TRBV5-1 TGCGCCAGCAGCTTGGCCGGGACTAGCGGGAATAGTGAGCAGTTCTTC CASSLAGTSGNSEQFF
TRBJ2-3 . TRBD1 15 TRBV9 TGTGCCAGCAGCGAACGACAGGGGACCACAGATACGCAGTATTTT CASSERQGTTDTQYF
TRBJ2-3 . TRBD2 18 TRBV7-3 TGTGCCAGCAGCGCTGGACTAGCGGGGTCTGAGGGCACAGATACGCAGTATTTT CASSAGLAGSEGTDTQYF
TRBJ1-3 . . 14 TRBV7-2 TGTGCCAGCAGCCCTAGAGGGCCTGGAAACACCATATATTTT CASSPRGPGNTIYF
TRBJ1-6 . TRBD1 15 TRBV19 TGTGCCAGTAGTATATTCGGACAGGGGAATTCACCCCTCCACTTT CASSIFGQGNSPLHF
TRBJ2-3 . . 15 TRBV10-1 TGCGCCAGCAGTTACTCGTTTGGTGGAGGAGATACGCAGTATTTT CASSYSFGGGDTQYF
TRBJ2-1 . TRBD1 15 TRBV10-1 TGCGCCAGCAGTGATGGGACAGGGGGCTCCAATGAGCAGTTCTTC CASSDGTGGSNEQFF
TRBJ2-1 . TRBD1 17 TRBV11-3 TGTGCCAGCAGCTTAGACGGGACAGGAAGCTCCTACAATGAGCAGTTCTTC CASSLDGTGSSYNEQFF
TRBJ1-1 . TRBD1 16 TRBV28 TGTGCCAGCAGTACTCAGGGGGCGCGAAGGCACACTGAAGCTTTCTTT CASSTQGARRHTEAFF
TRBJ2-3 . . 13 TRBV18 . CASSPPSVLTQYF
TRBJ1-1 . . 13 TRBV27 TGTGCCAGCAGTGCGGACTGGAACACTGAAGCTTTCTTT CASSADWNTEAFF
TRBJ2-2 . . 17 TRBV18 TGTGCCAGCTCACCAGAGTTAGGGACACCTCACACCGGGGAGCTGTTTTTT CASSPELGTPHTGELFF
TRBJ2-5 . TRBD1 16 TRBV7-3 TGTGCCAGCAGCCCCGTCCCGGGACAGGGATCGGAGACCCAGTACTTC CASSPVPGQGSETQYF
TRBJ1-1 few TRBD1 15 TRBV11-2 TGTGCCAGCAGGCTTGGGCGGGACAGTTTCACTGAAGCTTTCTTT CASRLGRDSFTEAFF
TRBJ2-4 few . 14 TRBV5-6 TGTGCCAGCAGCCCCGCAGGAGCCAAAAACATTCAGTACTTC CASSPAGAKNIQYF
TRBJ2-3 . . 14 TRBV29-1 TGCAGCGTTGTTAGCAGGGCGAGCACAGATACGCAGTATTTT CSVVSRASTDTQYF
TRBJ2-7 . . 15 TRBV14 TGTGCCAGCAGCCTTTCGCAGGGTTACACCTACGAGCAGTACTTC CASSLSQGYTYEQYF
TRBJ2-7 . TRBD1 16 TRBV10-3 TGTGCCATCAGTGAATATAGTGGACAGGGGTTCCACGAGCAGTACTTC CAISEYSGQGFHEQYF
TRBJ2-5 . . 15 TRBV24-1 TGTGCCACCAGTGACAGGCGGGAAGCGGCAGAGACCCAGTACTTC CATSDRREAAETQYF